This record concerns one T cell receptor (beta chain) sequence. Its antigen is unidentified. The data originate from a study of T cell repertoires in ileal Crohn's disease. Study summary: About half of patients got postoperative therapy: 11 thiopurines, around 19 anti-TNF.

With 6 bases clipped from V and 3 bases from J, the junction kept 6 bases outside the gene matches. CDR1 is LNHDA, CDR2 SQIVND, per germline (reference sequence). The CDR3 is made up of 14 amino acids. Some clones are missing from TCRdb's copy, which holds only in-frame ones; the method was immunoSEQ multiplex PCR. The sample has 10,000 to 15,000 clones; around 83% are singletons. Findings of the study overall: Within the first postoperative year, endoscopy came at median about 7.3 months. Clonal expansions were more frequent in active smokers than non-smokers at surgery.

Time point specified: neoterminal ileum biopsy at postoperative endoscopy, about 6 months after surgery. The sequencing sample was made of ileal tissue. The sequence was obtained from an adult with Crohn's disease. The gene calls are TRBV19 and TRBJ2-7; the match to TRBD2 covers 9 bases. CDR3 nucleotide sequence: TGTGCCAGTAGCCTGCGGGAGGGGAACTACGAGCAGTACTTC. Protein sequence: CASSLREGNYEQYF. The full variable domain, completed using reference TRBV19 and TRBJ2-7, is DGGITQSPKYLFRKEGQNVTLSCEQNLNHDAMYWYRQDPGQGLRLIYYSQIVNDFQKGDIAEGYSVSREKKESFPLTVTSAQKNPTAFYLCASSLREGNYEQYFGPGTRLTVT.